This T cell receptor (beta chain) is from a study of blood T cell repertoires in COVID-19. Across the study: Acute-phase and convalescent COVID-19 samples originated in the United States, Italy and Spain. The analysed material was cDNA or gDNA that came from T cells, B-cell-depleted T cells, or PBMCs.

The CDR3 is made up of 16 amino acids. Germline CDR1 MNHNY, CDR2 SVGAGI (reference sequence). V lost 5 bases to trimming and J lost 4 bases; unmatched junction nucleotides: 8. Original handling: Nucleated cell number was recorded as an estimate derived from reference gene primer amplification. Assay: immunoSEQ multiplex PCR; the TCRdb copy retains only in-frame clones and omits some. V, J and clone size are those of that table, while D and trimming were read from the DNA. This table holds about 160,000 clones, around four fifths found once. This clone turned up a few times. Material: peripheral blood. The chain carries TRBV6-6 and TRBJ2-3; 11 nucleotides line up with TRBD2. This TCR was recovered from a woman older than 75 with active or convalescent COVID-19. The chain's CDR3 is CASSPLSGGGPDTQYF. The CDR3 DNA reads TGTGCCAGCAGTCCACTTAGCGGGGGGGGCCCAGATACGCAGTATTTT.